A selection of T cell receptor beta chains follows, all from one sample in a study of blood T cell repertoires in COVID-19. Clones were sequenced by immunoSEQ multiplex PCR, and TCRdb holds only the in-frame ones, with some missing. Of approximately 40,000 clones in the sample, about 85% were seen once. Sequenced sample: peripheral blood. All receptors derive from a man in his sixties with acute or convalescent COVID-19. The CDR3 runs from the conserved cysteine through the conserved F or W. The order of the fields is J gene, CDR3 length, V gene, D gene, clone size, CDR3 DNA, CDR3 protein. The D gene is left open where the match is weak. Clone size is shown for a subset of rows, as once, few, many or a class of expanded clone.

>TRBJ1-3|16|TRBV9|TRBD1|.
TGTGCCAGCAGCGTAGAATTGGGGACAGGGGGAGACACCATATATTTT
CASSVELGTGGDTIYF
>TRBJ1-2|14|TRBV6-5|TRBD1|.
TGTGCCAGCAGTCAGACAGGGTCGGTGTTTGGCTACACCTTC
CASSQTGSVFGYTF
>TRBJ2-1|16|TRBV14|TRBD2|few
TGTGCCAGTACGAGGGCCCCTAGCGGGAGCTACAATGAGCAGTTCTTC
CASTRAPSGSYNEQFF
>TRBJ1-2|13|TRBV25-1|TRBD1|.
TGTGCCAGCAGTCTGCTACAGGGGTATGGCTACACCTTC
CASSLLQGYGYTF
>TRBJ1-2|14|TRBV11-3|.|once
TGTGCCAGCAGCTTAGAGCCAGGAAAATATGGCTACACCTTC
CASSLEPGKYGYTF
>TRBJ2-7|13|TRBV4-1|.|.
TGCGCCAGCAGCCAAGGTCTAGCCTACGAGCAGTACTTC
CASSQGLAYEQYF
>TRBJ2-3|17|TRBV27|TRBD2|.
TGTGCCAGCAGTTCACAAGTAGCGGGAGGTTACACAGATACGCAGTATTTT
CASSSQVAGGYTDTQYF
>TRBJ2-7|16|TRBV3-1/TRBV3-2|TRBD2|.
TGTGCCAGCAGCCGGGGACTAGCGGGAATATTAAGCGAGCAGTACTTC
CASSRGLAGILSEQYF
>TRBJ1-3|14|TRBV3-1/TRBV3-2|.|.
TGTGCCAGCAGCCAAGGAAGCGGGGGAAACACCATATATTTT
CASSQGSGGNTIYF
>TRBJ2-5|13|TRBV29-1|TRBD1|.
TGCAGCGTTGACCAGGCAGGGGGAGAGACCCAGTACTTC
CSVDQAGGETQYF
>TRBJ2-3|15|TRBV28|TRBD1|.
TGTGCCAGCAGTGCCTTCGGACAGGTCTGGGATACGCAGTATTTT
CASSAFGQVWDTQYF
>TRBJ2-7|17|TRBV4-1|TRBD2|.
TGCGCCAGCAGTCCTCGGGTAGCGGGAGCGGATTCCTACGAGCAGTACTTC
CASSPRVAGADSYEQYF
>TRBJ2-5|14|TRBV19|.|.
TGTGCCAGTAGCAACGGGTCGGGTTGGGAGACCCAGTACTTC
CASSNGSGWETQYF
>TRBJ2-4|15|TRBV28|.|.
TGTGCCAGCAGTTTACCCGGGGTGACCAAAAACATTCAGTACTTC
CASSLPGVTKNIQYF
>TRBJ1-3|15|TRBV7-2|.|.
TGTGCCAGCAGCTTACGGCCTAGCTCTGGAAACACCATATATTTT
CASSLRPSSGNTIYF
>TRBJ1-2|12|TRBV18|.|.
TGTGCCAGCTCACCCACAGGGTCAGGCTACACCTTC
CASSPTGSGYTF
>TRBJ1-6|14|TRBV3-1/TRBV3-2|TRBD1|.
TGTGCCAGCAGCCTGGGACAGAAGAATTCACCCCTCCACTTT
CASSLGQKNSPLHF
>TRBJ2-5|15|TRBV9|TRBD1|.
TGTGCCAGCAGCGTTTTTCCAGGGGGCCAAGAGACCCAGTACTTC
CASSVFPGGQETQYF
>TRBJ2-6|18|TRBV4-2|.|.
TGTGCCAGCAGCCGCGGACTACCCCTCAGCTCTGGGGCCAACGTCCTGACTTTC
CASSRGLPLSSGANVLTF
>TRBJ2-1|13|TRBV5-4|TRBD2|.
TGTGCCAGCAGCTCGCAGGGACTAGCGGGGCAGTTCTTC
CASSSQGLAGQFF
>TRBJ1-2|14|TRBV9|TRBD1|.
TGTGCCAGCAGCGCACAACAGGGGAACTATGGCTACACCTTC
CASSAQQGNYGYTF
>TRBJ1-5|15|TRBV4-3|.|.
TGCGCCAGCAGCCAAGACCAACAGGGCGGCCAGCCCCAGCATTTT
CASSQDQQGGQPQHF
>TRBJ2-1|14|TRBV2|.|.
TGTGCCAGTGAACTGGACAGAATGTACAATGAGCAGTTCTTC
CASELDRMYNEQFF
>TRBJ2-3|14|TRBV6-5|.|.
TGTGCCAGCAAAACCGGGCGGGGCACAGATACGCAGTATTTT
CASKTGRGTDTQYF
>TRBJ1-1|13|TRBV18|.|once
TGTGCCAGCTCACCATCGGGGGACACTGAAGCTTTCTTT
CASSPSGDTEAFF
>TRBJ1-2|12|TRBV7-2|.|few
TGTGCCAGCAGCTCCCGCGGGTATGGCTACACCTTC
CASSSRGYGYTF
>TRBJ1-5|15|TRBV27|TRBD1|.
TGTGCCAGCAGTTTCCAGGACAGGCTTAATCAGCCCCAGCATTTT
CASSFQDRLNQPQHF
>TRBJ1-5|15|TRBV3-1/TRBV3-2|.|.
TGTGCCAGCAGCCAAACAGGGATTAGCAATCAGCCCCAGCATTTT
CASSQTGISNQPQHF
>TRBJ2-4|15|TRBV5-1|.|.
TGCGCCAGCAGCTTGGAAGGCGGGTCAGGGGACATTCAGTACTTC
CASSLEGGSGDIQYF